These 6 T cell receptor beta chains share one sample of origin, sequenced in a study of long-term antiretroviral therapy in people with HIV. The assay, immunoSEQ v3.0, was run at survey level. TCRdb's table, derived via immunoSEQ multiplex PCR, lists solely in-frame clones and lacks some. Found here are tens of thousands of clones, over 70% of them singletons; the top ten hold around 6.3%. The sample consisted of unsorted PBMCs, taken 0.6 years after starting antiretroviral therapy. The receptors derive from a man aged 18 to 35 with HIV.

The chain recombines TRBV4-3 with TRBJ2-7; 9 positions match TRBD2. Trimming took 1 base from V and 4 from J; bases not matched to a gene: 5. From germline, CDR1 is LGHNA and CDR2 YSLEER. CDR3 size: 15 residues. Here the CDR3 DNA reads TGCGCCAGCAGCCAAGTTTGGCGGGGGGGGTACGAGCAGTACTTC. Amino acid sequence: CASSQVWRGGYEQYF.

The chain uses TRBV5-1 and TRBJ1-4, with D unresolved. The V gene's germline CDR1 is SGHRS and CDR2 YFSETQ. The germline V and J ends were trimmed by 0 bases and 0 bases, with 15 bases remaining between them. The CDR3 covers 18 residues. As DNA, the CDR3 is TGCGCCAGCAGCTTGGCCGGGGAAAGCTTTGCAACTAATGAAAAACTGTTTTTT. Protein sequence: CASSLAGESFATNEKLFF.

The V gene is TRBV6-1, the J gene TRBJ1-3; D uncertain. The CDR3 spans 14 residues. V lost 10 bases to trimming and J lost 4 bases, with 17 bases between them. Per germline, CDR1 MNHNS and CDR2 SASEGT. CDR3 amino acids: CATTLDLGGNTIYF. The DNA of the CDR3 is TGTGCCACTACACTCGACCTGGGAGGAAACACCATATATTTT.

The chain is built from TRBV6-6 and TRBJ2-1, with TRBD2 identical over 8 bases. Germline V gene sequence: CDR1 MNHNY, CDR2 SVGAGI (reference sequence). The CDR3 is 15 residues long. V lost 5 bases to trimming and J lost 8 bases; unmatched junction nucleotides: 11. The CDR3 reads CASSPPGLGLHEQFF. CDR3 DNA sequence: TGTGCCAGCAGTCCTCCGGGACTAGGTCTTCATGAGCAGTTCTTC.

The CDR3 nucleotides are TGTGCCAGCAGTTATGGGACTGAAGCTTTCTTT. Residues: CASSYGTEAFF. The J gene is TRBJ1-1, the V gene TRBV7-9; no definite D call. The germline CDR1 and CDR2 sequences are SEHNR and FQNEAQ (reference sequence). The CDR3 extends over 11 amino acids. Trimming shortened V by 6 bases and J by 5 bases, and 7 bases separated the two germline ends.

The chain uses TRBV5-4 and TRBJ2-7; 12 bases are shared with TRBD2. With 4 bases clipped from V and 2 bases from J, the junction kept 10 bases outside the gene matches. This CDR3 is 17 amino acids long. Germline-derived CDR1 and CDR2 are SGHNT and YYREEE (reference sequence). CDR3 sequence: CASSTRLAGVYAYEQYF. The CDR3 DNA follows: TGTGCCAGCAGCACAAGACTAGCGGGAGTATACGCCTACGAGCAGTACTTC.